This T cell receptor beta chain derives from a study of regulatory T cells in long-lasting Graves disease. About the study: Persistent Graves' disease meant over 5 years of antithyroid drugs with positive TSH receptor antibodies. Study-wide points: Persistent disease preferred TRBV28, TRBJ1-2 and TRBJ2-5. Relative to newly diagnosed Graves' patients, persistent ones had lower TCR diversity.

J gave up 0 bases and V 5 bases, and 8 bases lay outside the gene matches. Germline lookup yields CDR1 DFQATT and CDR2 SNEGSKA (reference sequence). The CDR3 has 15 residues. Arm-PCR of CDR3 regions with iRepertoire HTBI primers generated TCR beta libraries. TCRdb reanalysed the multiplex PCR reads using MiXCR and keeps one entry per CDR3 protein. The sample has roughly 360,000 distinct CDR3 sequences; 20% to 25% are singletons. This clonotype was observed at least ten times. Its antigen remains unidentified. Time point described: persistent/refractory GD, antithyroid drugs over 5 years with positive TRAb. PBMCs provided the RNA from which the TCR library was made. Patients all came to the study from an endocrinology department in Xi'an, China.

The rearrangement uses TRBV20-1 and TRBJ2-7, with 9 nucleotides matching TRBD2. This clonotype was sampled from a woman between 40 and 50 years old with Graves disease. The starting material was peripheral blood mononuclear cells (PBMCs), obtained when the disease was refractory, from a patient treated with antithyroid drugs. CDR3 nucleotide sequence: TGCAGTGCTCCGAGCCCTAGCGGGAACTCCTACGAGCAGTACTTC. Residues: CSAPSPSGNSYEQYF.